The clone carrying this T cell receptor beta chain was recorded many times. This sample is part of a study of T cells after yellow fever vaccination. Overall study results and limits: The booster response re-showed most primary clones: more than 95% CD4, almost 90% CD8.

UMIs were added to TCR cDNA along with a universal primer site when it was made by 5'RACE template switching. TCRdb called the 5' RACE reads again in MiXCR, with one record for every CDR3 protein. The sample lists 30,000 to 40,000 distinct CDR3 sequences, 5% to 8.5% occurring once. The CDR3 loop spans 14 amino acids. V lost 3 bases to trimming and J lost 6 bases, with 9 bases between them. Germline CDR1 and CDR2: LNHDA and SQIVND (reference sequence). The rearrangement joins TRBV19 to TRBJ2-6; no reliable D call. The material was PBMCs, either bulk or a sorted T-cell subset (CD4+, CD8+, memory, or dextramer-sorted; not recorded which), obtained on the day of the first yellow fever vaccination. The TCR was taken from a man in his late teens or twenties who received the YFV17D yellow fever vaccine. In DNA form, the CDR3 reads TGTGCCAGTAGTATTACCTCGGAGGCCAACGTCCTGACTTTC. It codes for CASSITSEANVLTF.